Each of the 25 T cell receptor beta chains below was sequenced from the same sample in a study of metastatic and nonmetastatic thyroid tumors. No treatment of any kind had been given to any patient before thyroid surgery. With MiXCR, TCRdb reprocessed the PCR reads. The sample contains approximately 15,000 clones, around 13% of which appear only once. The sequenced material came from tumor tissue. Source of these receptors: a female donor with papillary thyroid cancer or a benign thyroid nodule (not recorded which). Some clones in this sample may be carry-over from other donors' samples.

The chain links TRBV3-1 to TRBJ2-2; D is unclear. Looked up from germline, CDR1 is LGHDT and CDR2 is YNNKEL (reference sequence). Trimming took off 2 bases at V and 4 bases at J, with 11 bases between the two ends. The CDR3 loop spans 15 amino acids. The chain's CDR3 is CASSQLSGATGELFF. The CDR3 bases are TGTGCCAGCAGCCAACTCAGTGGAGCCACCGGGGAGCTGTTTTTT.

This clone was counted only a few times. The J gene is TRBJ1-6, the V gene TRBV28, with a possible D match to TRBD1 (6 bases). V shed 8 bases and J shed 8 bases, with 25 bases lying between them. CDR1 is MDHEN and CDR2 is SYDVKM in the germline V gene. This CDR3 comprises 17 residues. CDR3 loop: CASEFKDYGRGHSPLHF. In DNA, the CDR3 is TGTGCCAGCGAGTTTAAAGACTACGGACGGGGGCATTCACCCCTCCACTTT.

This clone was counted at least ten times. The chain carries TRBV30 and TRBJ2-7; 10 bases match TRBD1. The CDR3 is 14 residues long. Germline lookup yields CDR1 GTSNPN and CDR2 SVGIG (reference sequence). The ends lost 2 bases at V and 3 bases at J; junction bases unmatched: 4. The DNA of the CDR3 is TGTGCCTGGAGTTTATGGGACAGGGGCTACGAGCAGTACTTC. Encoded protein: CAWSLWDRGYEQYF. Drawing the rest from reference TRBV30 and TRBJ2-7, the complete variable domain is SQTIHQWPATLVQPVGSPLSLECTVEGTSNPNLYWYRQAAGRGLQLLFYSVGIGQISSEVPQNLSASRPQDRQFILSSKKLLLSDSGFYLCAWSLWDRGYEQYFGPGTRLTVT.

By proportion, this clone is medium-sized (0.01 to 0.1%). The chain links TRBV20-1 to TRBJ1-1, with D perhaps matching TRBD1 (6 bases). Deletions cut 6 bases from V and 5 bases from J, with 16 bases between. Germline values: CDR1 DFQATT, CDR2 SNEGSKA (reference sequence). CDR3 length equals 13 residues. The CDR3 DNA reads TGCAGTGCCGCCCAGGAAGGGGGTACTGAAGCTTTCTTT. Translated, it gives CSAAQEGGTEAFF.

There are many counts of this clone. The CDR3 is CASSETTYEQYF. CDR3 DNA sequence: TGTGCCAGCAGTGAGACAACCTACGAGCAGTACTTC. V is TRBV2 and J is TRBJ2-7; no firm D call. Germline CDR1 SNHLY, CDR2 FYNNEI. V dropped 3 bases and J dropped 2 bases, with 5 bases sitting between them. The CDR3 runs 12 residues.

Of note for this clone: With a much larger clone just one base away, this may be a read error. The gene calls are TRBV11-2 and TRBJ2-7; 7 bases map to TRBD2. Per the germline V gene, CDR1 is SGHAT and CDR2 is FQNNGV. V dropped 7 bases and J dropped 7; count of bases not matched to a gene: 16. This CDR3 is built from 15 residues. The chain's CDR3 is CASNSPGEGTGEQYF. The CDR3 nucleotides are TGTGCCAGCAACAGCCCCGGGGAGGGGACGGGGGAGCAGTACTTC.

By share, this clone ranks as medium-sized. The CDR3 nucleotides are TGCAGCGTTGAGGCCGGGACAGGGTACTACGAGCAGTACTTC. This codes for CSVEAGTGYYEQYF. The genes are TRBV29-1 and TRBJ2-7, with TRBD1 matching 9 bases. This CDR3 is built from 14 residues. Per germline, CDR1 SQVTM and CDR2 ANQGSEA. V was pared by 3 bases and J by 3 bases, with 6 bases of the junction left unmatched.

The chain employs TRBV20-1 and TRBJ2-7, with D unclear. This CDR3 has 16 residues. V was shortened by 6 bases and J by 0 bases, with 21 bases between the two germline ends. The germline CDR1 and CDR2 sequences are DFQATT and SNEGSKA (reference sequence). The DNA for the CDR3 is TGCAGTGCCCCGGAATATCCTACCCGGAGCTCCTACGAGCAGTACTTC. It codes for CSAPEYPTRSSYEQYF.

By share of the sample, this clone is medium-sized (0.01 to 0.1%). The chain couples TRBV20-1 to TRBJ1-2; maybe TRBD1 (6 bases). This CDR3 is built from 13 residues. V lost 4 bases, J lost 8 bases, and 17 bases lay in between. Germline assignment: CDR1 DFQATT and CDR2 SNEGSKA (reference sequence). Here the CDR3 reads CSAIWGAGWGYTF. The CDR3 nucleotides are TGCAGTGCTATCTGGGGGGCAGGGTGGGGCTACACCTTC.

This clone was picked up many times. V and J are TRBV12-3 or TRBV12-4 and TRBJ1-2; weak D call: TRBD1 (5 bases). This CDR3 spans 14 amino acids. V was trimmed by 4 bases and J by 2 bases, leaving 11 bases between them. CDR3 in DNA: TGTGCCAGCAGTTCGGGGGGGAGGAACTATGGCTACACCTTC. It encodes CASSSGGRNYGYTF.

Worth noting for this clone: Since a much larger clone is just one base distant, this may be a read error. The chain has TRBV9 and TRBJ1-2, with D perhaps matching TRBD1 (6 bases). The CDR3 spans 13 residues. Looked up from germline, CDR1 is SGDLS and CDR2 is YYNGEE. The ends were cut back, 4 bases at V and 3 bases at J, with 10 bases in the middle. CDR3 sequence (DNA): TGTGCCAGCAGCAGGGACATTGACTATGGCTACACCTTC. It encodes CASSRDIDYGYTF. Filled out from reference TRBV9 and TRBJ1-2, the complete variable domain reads DSGVTQTPKHLITATGQRVTLRCSPRSGDLSVYWYQQSLDQGLQFLIQYYNGEERAKGNILERFSAQQFPDLHSELNLSSLELGDSALYFCASSRDIDYGYTFGSGTRLTVV.

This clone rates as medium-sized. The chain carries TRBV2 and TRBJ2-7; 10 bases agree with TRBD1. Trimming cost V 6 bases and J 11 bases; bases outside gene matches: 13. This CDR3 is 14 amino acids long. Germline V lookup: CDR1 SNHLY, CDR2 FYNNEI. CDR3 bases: TGTGCCAGCAGGACCGGGACAGGGGAGATGAGGGAGTACTTC. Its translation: CASRTGTGEMREYF.

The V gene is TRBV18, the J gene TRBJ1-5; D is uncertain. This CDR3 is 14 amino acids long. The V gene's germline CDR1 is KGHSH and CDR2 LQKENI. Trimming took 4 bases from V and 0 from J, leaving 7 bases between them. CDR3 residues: CASSRGYSNQPQHF. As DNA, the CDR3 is TGTGCCAGCTCACGAGGGTATAGCAATCAGCCCCAGCATTTT.

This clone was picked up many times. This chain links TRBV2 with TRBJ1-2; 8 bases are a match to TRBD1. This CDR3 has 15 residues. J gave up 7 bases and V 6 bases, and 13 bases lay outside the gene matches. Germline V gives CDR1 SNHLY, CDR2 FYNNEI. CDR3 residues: CASSLTGTGDGGYTF. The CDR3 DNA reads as TGTGCCAGCAGCCTGACCGGGACAGGCGATGGTGGCTACACCTTC. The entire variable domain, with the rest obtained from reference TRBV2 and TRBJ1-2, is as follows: EPEVTQTPSHQVTQMGQEVILRCVPISNHLYFYWYRQILGQKVEFLVSFYNNEISEKSEIFDDQFSVERPDGSNFTLKIRSTKLEDSAMYFCASSLTGTGDGGYTFGSGTRLTVV.

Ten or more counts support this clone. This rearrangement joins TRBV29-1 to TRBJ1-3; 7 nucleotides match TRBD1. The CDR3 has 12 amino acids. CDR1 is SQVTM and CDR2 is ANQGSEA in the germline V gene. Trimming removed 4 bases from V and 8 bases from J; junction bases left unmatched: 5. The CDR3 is CSVVFQGDTIYF. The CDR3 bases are TGCAGCGTTGTTTTCCAGGGGGACACCATATATTTT.

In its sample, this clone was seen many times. Written as DNA, the CDR3 is TGCAGTGCTAGGTGGGAGGGAGGCCACGAGCAGTACTTC. This translates into CSARWEGGHEQYF. This rearrangement joins TRBV20-1 to TRBJ2-7; 7 bases are a match to TRBD2. The CDR3 runs 13 residues. The V segment lost 3 bases and the J segment 5 bases; nucleotides outside the gene matches: 7. Germline V lookup: CDR1 DFQATT, CDR2 SNEGSKA (reference sequence).

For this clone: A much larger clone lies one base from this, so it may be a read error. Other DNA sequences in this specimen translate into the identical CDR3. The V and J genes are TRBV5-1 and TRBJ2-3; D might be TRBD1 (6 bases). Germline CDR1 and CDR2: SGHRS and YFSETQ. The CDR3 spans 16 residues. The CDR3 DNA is TGCGCCGGCAGCTCGGACATACAGGGCCCCACAGATACGCAGTATTTT. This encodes CAGSSDIQGPTDTQYF.

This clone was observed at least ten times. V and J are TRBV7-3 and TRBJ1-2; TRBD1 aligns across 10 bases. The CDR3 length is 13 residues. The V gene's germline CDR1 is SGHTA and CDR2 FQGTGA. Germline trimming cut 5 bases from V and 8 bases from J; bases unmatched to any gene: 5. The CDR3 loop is CASSPGQGRGYTF. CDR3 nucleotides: TGTGCCAGCAGCCCGGGACAGGGGAGAGGCTACACCTTC.

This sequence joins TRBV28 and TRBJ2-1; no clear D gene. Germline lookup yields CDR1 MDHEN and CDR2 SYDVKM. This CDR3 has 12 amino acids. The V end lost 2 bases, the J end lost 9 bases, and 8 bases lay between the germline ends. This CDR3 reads CASSLGVGEQFF. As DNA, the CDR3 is TGTGCCAGCAGTTTAGGGGTGGGTGAGCAGTTCTTC.

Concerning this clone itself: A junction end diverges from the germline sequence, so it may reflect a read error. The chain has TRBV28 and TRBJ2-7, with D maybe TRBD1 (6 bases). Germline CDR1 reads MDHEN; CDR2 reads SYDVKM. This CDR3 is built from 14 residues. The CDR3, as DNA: TGTACCAGCAGTCCATTCTACAGGGACTACGAGCAGTACTTC. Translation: CTSSPFYRDYEQYF.

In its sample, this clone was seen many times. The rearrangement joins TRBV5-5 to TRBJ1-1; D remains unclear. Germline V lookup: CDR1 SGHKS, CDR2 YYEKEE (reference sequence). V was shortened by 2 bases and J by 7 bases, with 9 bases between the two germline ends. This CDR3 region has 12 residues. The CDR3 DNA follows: TGTGCCAGCAGCTTTAGTGATAGTGAAGCTTTCTTT. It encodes CASSFSDSEAFF.

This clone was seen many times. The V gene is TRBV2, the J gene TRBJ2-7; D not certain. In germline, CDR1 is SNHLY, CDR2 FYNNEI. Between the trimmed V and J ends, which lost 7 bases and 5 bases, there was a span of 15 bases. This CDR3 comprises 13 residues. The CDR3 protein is CASNSNRRDEQYF. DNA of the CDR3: TGTGCCAGCAATAGTAACAGAAGGGACGAGCAGTACTTC.

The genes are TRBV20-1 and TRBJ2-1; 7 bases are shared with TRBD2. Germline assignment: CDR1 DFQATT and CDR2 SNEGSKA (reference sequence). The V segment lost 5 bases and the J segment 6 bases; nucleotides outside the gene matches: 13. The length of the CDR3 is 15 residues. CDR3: CSAGGLAVHGNEQFF. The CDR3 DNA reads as TGCAGTGCTGGCGGTCTAGCGGTCCATGGCAATGAGCAGTTCTTC.

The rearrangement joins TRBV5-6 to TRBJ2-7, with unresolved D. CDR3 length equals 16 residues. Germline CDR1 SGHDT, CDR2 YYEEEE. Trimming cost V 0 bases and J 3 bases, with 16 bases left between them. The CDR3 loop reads CASSLAEGSRRYEQYF. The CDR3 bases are TGTGCCAGCAGCTTGGCCGAAGGTTCTCGGCGCTACGAGCAGTACTTC.

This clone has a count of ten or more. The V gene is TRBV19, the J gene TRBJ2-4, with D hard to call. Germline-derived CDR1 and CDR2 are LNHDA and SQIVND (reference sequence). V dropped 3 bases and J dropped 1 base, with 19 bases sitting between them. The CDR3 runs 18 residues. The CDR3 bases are TGTGCCAGTAGTATTCTGGGAACGGCCCCGAGGGCCAAAAACATTCAGTACTTC. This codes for CASSILGTAPRAKNIQYF.